A single sample is the source of the 5 T cell receptor beta chains below, sequenced in a study of CDR3 diversity in severe acne (dated by TCRdb to between 2018 and 2021). Receptor libraries were prepared by PCR. Sequencing relied on an Illumina HiSeq 2000. Using fastp trimming at Q25 and MiXCR clonotype assembly, TCRdb reanalyzed the public sequencing data and kept in-frame beta chains. Duplicate CDR3 protein sequences are folded into a single record with the most common DNA and genes. The sample records around 85,000 distinct CDR3 sequences, around 47% of which are singletons. Under 14% of the sample is taken by the ten largest. What was sequenced was blood. Receptors originate from a male donor with severe acne vulgaris.

As regards this clonotype: This may stem from a read error, because a much larger clone lies one nucleotide away. The gene calls are TRBV7-8 and TRBJ1-1; possible D gene TRBD1, 5 bases. The germline V and J ends were trimmed by 2 bases and 6 bases, with 10 bases remaining between them. Germline V gene lookup returns CDR1 SGHVS and CDR2 FQNEAQ. This CDR3 has 13 residues. The CDR3 spells CASSLNGGAEAFF. Here the CDR3 DNA reads TGTGCCAGCAGCTTAAATGGAGGGGCTGAAGCTTTCTTT.

Notes on this clonotype: The junction shows a germline mismatch at one end, possibly a read error. This chain links TRBV10-3 with TRBJ1-5; 7 bases fit TRBD1. This CDR3 is built from 13 residues. The germline CDR1 and CDR2 sequences are ENHRY and SYGVKD. The CDR3 DNA is TGTGCCTCCAGGGGGTATAGCAGTCAGCCCCAGGATTTT. Its translation: CASRGYSSQPQDF.

This clonotype occurred a few times. The V and J genes are TRBV5-1 and TRBJ1-2, with TRBD1 matching 8 bases. V shed 2 bases and J 2 bases; nucleotides not matched to a gene: 5. The CDR3 consists of 15 residues. CDR1 is SGHRS, CDR2 YFSETQ, per germline. CDR3 nucleotide sequence: TGCGCCAGCAGCTTACGCCGGGACAGGAACTATGGCTACACCTTC. Translated, it gives CASSLRRDRNYGYTF.

With regard to this clonotype: One base away lies a much larger clone, so this may be a sequencing read error. The rearrangement joins TRBV15 to TRBJ2-5, with D perhaps matching TRBD2 (5 bases). Deletions cut 5 bases from V and 6 bases from J, with 16 bases between. The CDR3 spans 14 residues. Per germline, CDR1 LNHNV and CDR2 YYDKDF (reference sequence). Written as DNA, the CDR3 is TGTGCCACCAGCGGAGCGGAAAGGGAACAGACCCAGTACTTC. Protein: CATSGAEREQTQYF.

Concerning this clonotype: Relative to the germline gene, one junction end is altered; a read error may explain this. This chain joins TRBV7-3 and TRBJ1-1; D is unresolved. Germline assignment: CDR1 SGHTA and CDR2 FQGTGA. This CDR3 spans 12 amino acids. CDR3 DNA sequence: TGTGCCAGCAGCTTAGTGTTTAGGGAAGCTTTATTT. Amino acids: CASSLVFREALF.